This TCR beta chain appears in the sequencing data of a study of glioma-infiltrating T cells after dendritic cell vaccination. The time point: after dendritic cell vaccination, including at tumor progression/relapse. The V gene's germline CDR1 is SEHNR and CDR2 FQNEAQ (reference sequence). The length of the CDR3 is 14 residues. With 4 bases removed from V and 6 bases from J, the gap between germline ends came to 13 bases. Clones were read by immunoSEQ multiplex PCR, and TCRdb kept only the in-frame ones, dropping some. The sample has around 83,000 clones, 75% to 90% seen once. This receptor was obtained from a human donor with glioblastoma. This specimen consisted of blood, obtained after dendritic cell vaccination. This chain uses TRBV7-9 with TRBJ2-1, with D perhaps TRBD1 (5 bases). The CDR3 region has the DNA TGTGCCAGCAGCTCGGCTGCAGGGCGCAATGAGCAGTTCTTC. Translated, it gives CASSSAAGRNEQFF.